This T cell receptor beta chain was profiled in a study of blood T cell repertoires in COVID-19. Study-wide background: T cells, B-cell-depleted T cells, or PBMCs provided the cDNA or gDNA that served as material.

With 0 bases removed from V and 6 bases from J, the gap between germline ends came to 7 bases. Germline loops: CDR1 MNHEY, CDR2 SVGAGI. This CDR3 has 13 amino acids. The age range of participants was about 18 to 89 years, with residence in around 22 US areas. Cohorts were determined from participant-reported clinical history. Two negative PCRs, clearance, or symptom resolution were required of recovered Cohort 3 donors. Clones were sequenced by immunoSEQ multiplex PCR, and TCRdb holds only the in-frame ones, with some missing. Found here are over 200,000 clones, about 90% of them singletons; the top ten hold 9.5% to 14%.

The sequenced sample consisted of PBMCs or T cells enriched from blood (not recorded which). This chain joins TRBV6-5 and TRBJ2-3; weak D call: TRBD2 (5 bases). This sequence originates from a man aged 30 to 45 who had recovered from COVID-19. CDR3 coding DNA: TGTGCCAGCAGTTACTCTCGCGGGGATACGCAGTATTTT. Protein: CASSYSRGDTQYF.